The entry below gives a single T cell receptor (beta chain) sequence along with its context. Germline V gene data show CDR1 as MNHNS and CDR2 as SASEGT. The V gene lost 5 bases and the J gene lost 7 bases, with 11 bases spanning the gap. The CDR3 has 12 residues. The data belong to a study of OX40 agonist ivuxolimab in advanced cancers. Turning to the study itself: Every 2 weeks, patients received ivuxolimab intravenously, dosed at 0.01 to 10 mg/kg.

TCRdb's copy holds only in-frame clones and misses some; the assay was immunoSEQ multiplex PCR. Here the sample spans approximately 46,000 clones, approximately 85% being singletons. This sequence was found in an adult with an advanced solid tumor such as melanoma, head and neck, liver or kidney cancer. This rearrangement joins TRBV6-1 to TRBJ1-1; D is ambiguous. Sequenced material: CD4+ or CD8+ T cells sorted from blood, taken in a trial of the OX40 agonist ivuxolimab. CDR3 DNA sequence: TGTGCCAGCAGTCCCGGGCGGGGTGAAGCTTTCTTT. This encodes CASSPGRGEAFF.